The 5 T cell receptor beta chains below come from one sample, sequenced in a study of cytomegalovirus exposure and HLA in healthy donors. The PCR had 60 Vbeta and 13 Jbeta primers. Here immunoSEQ multiplex PCR was the method, and the copy in TCRdb shows in-frame clones only, minus some. The sample lists over 70,000 clones, about two thirds occurring once. The sample comprised PBMCs. These receptors were taken from a man aged 35 to 55 in good health and CMV-seropositive.

This clone was counted only a few times. The rearrangement links TRBV2 to TRBJ1-5; 8 bases map to TRBD1. The CDR3 loop spans 18 amino acids. Germline lookup yields CDR1 SNHLY and CDR2 FYNNEI. J was trimmed by 1 base and V by 5 bases; bases with no gene match: 13. The CDR3 DNA is TGTGCCAGCAGTCTGGGGACAGGAGGCCTACTAAGCAATCAGCCCCAGCATTTT. It specifies CASSLGTGGLLSNQPQHF.

The chain has TRBV6-1 and TRBJ2-7, with 10 bases aligning to TRBD1. The CDR3 covers 13 residues. The V gene's germline CDR1 is MNHNS and CDR2 SASEGT. V gave up 9 bases and J gave up 3 bases; unmatched junction bases: 5. CDR3 in DNA: TGTGCCAGTACCGGGACAGGGGACTACGAGCAGTACTTC. It encodes CASTGTGDYEQYF.

The V call is TRBV28, the J call TRBJ1-2; a possible D gene is TRBD1 (5 bases). Germline CDR1 is MDHEN and CDR2 is SYDVKM. V gave up 6 bases and J gave up 3 bases, with 23 bases separating them. The CDR3 covers 17 residues. The CDR3 bases are TGTGCCAGCAGCGAAAGATTCCGGACAAGAGGTGACTATGGCTACACCTTC. Translating it yields CASSERFRTRGDYGYTF.

To note about this clone: Other DNA sequences of this sample code for an identical CDR3. The chain couples TRBV28 to TRBJ1-5; D is possibly TRBD1 (5 bases). Germline V gene lookup returns CDR1 MDHEN and CDR2 SYDVKM. V lost 2 bases, J lost 0 bases, and 20 bases lay in between. CDR3 size: 19 residues. Here the CDR3 DNA reads TGTGCCAGCAGTTTAAGGTTGGGGGGTGGATCTATTAGCAATCAGCCCCAGCATTTT. As protein: CASSLRLGGGSISNQPQHF.

The chain is built from TRBV25-1 and TRBJ2-7, with 11 bases identical to TRBD2. Germline V CDR1 and CDR2: MGHDK, SYGVNS. This CDR3 contains 14 residues. V trimming: 8 bases; J trimming: 1 base; junction bases outside the gene matches: 4. CDR3 residues: CASAGTSGSYEQYF. CDR3 bases: TGTGCCAGCGCAGGGACTAGCGGTTCCTACGAGCAGTACTTC.